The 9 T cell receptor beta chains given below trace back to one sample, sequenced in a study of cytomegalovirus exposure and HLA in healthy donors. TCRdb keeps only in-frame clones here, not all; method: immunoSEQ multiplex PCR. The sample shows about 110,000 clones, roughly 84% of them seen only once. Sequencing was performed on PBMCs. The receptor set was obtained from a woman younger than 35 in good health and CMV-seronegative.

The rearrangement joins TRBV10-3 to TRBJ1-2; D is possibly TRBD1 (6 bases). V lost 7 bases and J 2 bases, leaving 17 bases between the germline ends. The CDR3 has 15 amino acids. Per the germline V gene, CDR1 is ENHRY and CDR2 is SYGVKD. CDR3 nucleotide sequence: TGTGCCATCAAACTTCCAGGGGTCTCAAACTATGGCTACACCTTC. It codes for CAIKLPGVSNYGYTF.

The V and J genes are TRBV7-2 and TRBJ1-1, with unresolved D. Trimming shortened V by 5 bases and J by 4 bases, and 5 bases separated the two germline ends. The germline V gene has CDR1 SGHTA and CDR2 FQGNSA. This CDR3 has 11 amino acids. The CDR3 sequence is CASSPVTEAFF. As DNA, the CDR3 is TGTGCCAGCAGCCCAGTCACTGAAGCTTTCTTT.

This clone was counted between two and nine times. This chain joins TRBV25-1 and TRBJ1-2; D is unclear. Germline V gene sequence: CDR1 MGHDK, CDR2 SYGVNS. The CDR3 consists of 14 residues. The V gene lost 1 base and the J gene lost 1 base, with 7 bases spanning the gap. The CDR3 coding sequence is TGTGCCAGCAGTGAATCTCGGGTTAACTATGGCTACACCTTC. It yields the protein CASSESRVNYGYTF.

CDR3 in amino acids: CASSESGLRGYTF. The CDR3, as DNA: TGCGCCAGCAGTGAGTCGGGGCTACGGGGCTACACCTTC. The chain is built from TRBV10-1 and TRBJ1-2, with D perhaps TRBD1 (5 bases). Trimming left V 0 bases short and J 8 bases short, with 10 bases between. The CDR3 spans 13 residues. Looked up from germline, CDR1 is WNHNN and CDR2 is SYGVQD (reference sequence).

This CDR3 is CASSLDSYSNQPQHF. The CDR3 nucleotides are TGCGCCAGCAGCTTGGACAGCTATAGCAATCAGCCCCAGCATTTT. The chain uses TRBV5-1 and TRBJ1-5, with D uncertain. CDR1 SGHRS and CDR2 YFSETQ come from the germline V gene. The CDR3 spans 15 residues. The V end was cut by 0 bases, the J end by 0 bases, with 7 bases between.

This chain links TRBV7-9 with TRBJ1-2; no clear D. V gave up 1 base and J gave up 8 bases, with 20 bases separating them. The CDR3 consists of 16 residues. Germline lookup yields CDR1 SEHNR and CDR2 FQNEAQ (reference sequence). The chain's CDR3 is CASSLDLVNPREGYTF. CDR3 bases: TGTGCCAGCAGCTTAGACCTGGTTAATCCAAGGGAGGGCTACACCTTC.

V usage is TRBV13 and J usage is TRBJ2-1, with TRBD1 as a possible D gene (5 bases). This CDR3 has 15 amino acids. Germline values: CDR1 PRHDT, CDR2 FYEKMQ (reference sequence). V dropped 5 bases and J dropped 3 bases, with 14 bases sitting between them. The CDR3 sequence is CASSLGAYNYNEQFF. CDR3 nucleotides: TGTGCCAGCAGCCTTGGGGCGTACAACTACAATGAGCAGTTCTTC. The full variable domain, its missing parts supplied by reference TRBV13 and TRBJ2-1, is AAGVIQSPRHLIKEKRETATLKCYPIPRHDTVYWYQQGPGQDPQFLISFYEKMQSDKGSIPDRFSAQQFSDYHSELNMSSLELGDSALYFCASSLGAYNYNEQFFGPGTRLTVL.

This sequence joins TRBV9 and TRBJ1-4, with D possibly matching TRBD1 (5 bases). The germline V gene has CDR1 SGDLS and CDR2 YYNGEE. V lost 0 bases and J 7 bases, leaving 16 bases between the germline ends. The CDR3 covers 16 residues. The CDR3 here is CASSVGSQQGGEKLFF. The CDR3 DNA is TGTGCCAGCAGCGTAGGATCCCAGCAGGGTGGTGAAAAACTGTTTTTT.

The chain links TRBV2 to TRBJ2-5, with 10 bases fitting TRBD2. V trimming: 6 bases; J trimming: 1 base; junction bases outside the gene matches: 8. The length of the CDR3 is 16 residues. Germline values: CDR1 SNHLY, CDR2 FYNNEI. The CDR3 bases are TGTGCCAGCAGCCCACTAGCGGGGCAGCTCCAAGAGACCCAGTACTTC. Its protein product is CASSPLAGQLQETQYF. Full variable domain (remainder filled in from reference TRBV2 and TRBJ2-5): EPEVTQTPSHQVTQMGQEVILRCVPISNHLYFYWYRQILGQKVEFLVSFYNNEISEKSEIFDDQFSVERPDGSNFTLKIRSTKLEDSAMYFCASSPLAGQLQETQYFGPGTRLLVL.